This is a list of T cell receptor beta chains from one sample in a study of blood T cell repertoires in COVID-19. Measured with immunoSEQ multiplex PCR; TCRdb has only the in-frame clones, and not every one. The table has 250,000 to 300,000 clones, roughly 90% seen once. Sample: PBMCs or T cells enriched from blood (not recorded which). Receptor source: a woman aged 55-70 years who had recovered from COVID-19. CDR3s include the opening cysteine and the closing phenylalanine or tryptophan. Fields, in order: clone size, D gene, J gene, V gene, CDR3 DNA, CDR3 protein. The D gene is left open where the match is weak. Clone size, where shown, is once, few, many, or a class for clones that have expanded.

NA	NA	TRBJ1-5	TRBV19	TGTGCCAGTAGTACGTTAGACAGGAGCAATCAGCCCCAGCATTTT	CASSTLDRSNQPQHF
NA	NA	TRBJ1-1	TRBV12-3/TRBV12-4	TGTGCCAGCAGTCCCTACCTCAATGAAGCTTTCTTT	CASSPYLNEAFF
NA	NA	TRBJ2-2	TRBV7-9	TGTGCCAGCAGCTTGGGCGCGAACACCGGGGAGCTGTTTTTT	CASSLGANTGELFF
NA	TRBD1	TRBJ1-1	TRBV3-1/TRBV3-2	TGTGCCACCCGGACAGGGCAGAGCACTGAAGCTTTCTTT	CATRTGQSTEAFF
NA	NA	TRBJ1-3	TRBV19	TGTGCCAGTAGTATGGACACTTCAGGCATTGGAAACACCATATATTTT	CASSMDTSGIGNTIYF
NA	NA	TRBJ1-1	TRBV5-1	TGCGCCAGCAGCTCGCCGGGGGGAGTGATGAACACTGAAGCTTTCTTT	CASSSPGGVMNTEAFF
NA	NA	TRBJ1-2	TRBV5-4	TGTGCCAGCAGCTCACCAACAGGAGAGGCTAACTATGGCTACACCTTC	CASSSPTGEANYGYTF
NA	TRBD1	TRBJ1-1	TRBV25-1	TGTGCCAGCACCAGACAGGGGGCGGGTGTTAACACTGAAGCTTTCTTT	CASTRQGAGVNTEAFF
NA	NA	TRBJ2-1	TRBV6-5	TGTGCCAGCAGCTTAGCACTCCGGAGGACGGAGCAGTTCTTC	CASSLALRRTEQFF
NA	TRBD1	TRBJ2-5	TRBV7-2	TGTGCCAGCAGCTTAGCGCAGGGGGCGAAGACCCAGTACTTC	CASSLAQGAKTQYF
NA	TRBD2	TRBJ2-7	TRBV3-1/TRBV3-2	TGTGCCAGCCCCCGGGTAGCGGGGTATTACGAGCAGTACTTC	CASPRVAGYYEQYF
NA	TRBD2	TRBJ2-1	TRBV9	TGTGCCAGCAGCGTCGGACTAGCGGGGTCCCCCAACCCTAATGAGCAGTTCTTC	CASSVGLAGSPNPNEQFF
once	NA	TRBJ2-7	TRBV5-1	TGCGCCAGCAGCTTGGGCGGGGACAGATATAACTACGAGCAGTACTTC	CASSLGGDRYNYEQYF
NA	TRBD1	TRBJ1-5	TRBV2	TGTGCCAGCAGCGGGACAGGCAATCAGCCCCAGCATTTT	CASSGTGNQPQHF
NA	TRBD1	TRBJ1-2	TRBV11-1	TGTGCCAGCAGCTTATCACCGGACGGACAGGTATATGGCTACACCTTC	CASSLSPDGQVYGYTF
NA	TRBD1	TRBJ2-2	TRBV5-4	TGTGCCAGCAGCACGTCCGGGACAGGGTCATCCGGGGAGCTGTTTTTT	CASSTSGTGSSGELFF